Below, 6 T cell receptor beta chains from the same sample are listed, as sequenced in a study of T-cell memory formation after mild COVID-19. TCRdb reanalysed the 5' RACE reads using MiXCR and keeps one entry per CDR3 protein. The table has about 350,000 distinct CDR3 sequences, 20% to 25% seen once. Sequencing was performed on PBMCs or a T cell subset sorted from them (not recorded which). The receptor source for this set is a man aged 18 to 30 who had mild COVID-19 (a few samples of this study predate the infection). Cell type and time point are not known.

This clonotype was recorded many times. The chain couples TRBV6-5 to TRBJ2-2; TRBD1 or TRBD2 may be the D gene (5 bases each). Germline V lookup: CDR1 MNHEY, CDR2 SVGAGI. The CDR3 is 17 amino acids. V was clipped by 3 bases and J by 4 bases, with 18 bases between them. The CDR3 region is CASSYSSGARSTGELFF. CDR3 bases: TGTGCCAGCAGTTATTCTTCCGGGGCTCGTAGCACCGGGGAGCTGTTTTTT.

This clonotype was seen repeatedly, ten times or more. This chain joins TRBV7-2 and TRBJ2-5; D remains unclear. Deletions cut 6 bases from V and 0 bases from J, with 5 bases between. This CDR3 has 12 residues. CDR1 is SGHTA and CDR2 is FQGNSA in the germline V gene. This CDR3 reads CASRTDQETQYF. CDR3 nucleotide sequence: TGTGCCAGCAGAACAGACCAAGAGACCCAGTACTTC.

The chain links TRBV7-9 to TRBJ1-2, with D perhaps TRBD1 (5 bases). In germline, CDR1 is SEHNR, CDR2 FQNEAQ (reference sequence). This CDR3 contains 12 residues. Trimming took off 4 bases at V and 5 bases at J, with 8 bases between the two ends. CDR3: CASSSTEYGYTF. As DNA, the CDR3 is TGTGCCAGCAGCTCGACAGAATATGGCTACACCTTC.

The chain employs TRBV15 and TRBJ2-3, with TRBD2 matching over 10 bases. V was clipped by 5 bases and J by 1 base; unmatched bases: 6. Germline V gene lookup returns CDR1 LNHNV and CDR2 YYDKDF (reference sequence). There are 16 residues in the CDR3. CDR3 loop: CATSLGLAGGTDTQYF. CDR3 nucleotide sequence: TGTGCCACCAGCCTGGGGCTAGCGGGAGGCACAGATACGCAGTATTTT.

The V gene is TRBV18, the J gene TRBJ2-1; 7 bases fit TRBD2. V lost 0 bases and J lost 8; bases outside the gene matches: 7. Germline V CDR1 and CDR2: KGHSH, LQKENI. The CDR3 length is 15 residues. DNA for the CDR3: TGTGCCAGCTCACCACCCGGGACTACTTACCATGAGCAGTTCTTC. As protein: CASSPPGTTYHEQFF.

This clonotype was found a few times. V is TRBV6-2 or TRBV6-3 and J is TRBJ1-1; D perhaps matches TRBD1 (6 bases). The CDR3 has 12 amino acids. Looked up from germline, CDR1 is MNHEY and CDR2 is SVGEGT. V shed 6 bases and J shed 10 bases, with 15 bases lying between them. CDR3 coding DNA: TGTGCCAGCAGCCTCACAGGGTCGGCAGCTTTCTTT. This codes for CASSLTGSAAFF.